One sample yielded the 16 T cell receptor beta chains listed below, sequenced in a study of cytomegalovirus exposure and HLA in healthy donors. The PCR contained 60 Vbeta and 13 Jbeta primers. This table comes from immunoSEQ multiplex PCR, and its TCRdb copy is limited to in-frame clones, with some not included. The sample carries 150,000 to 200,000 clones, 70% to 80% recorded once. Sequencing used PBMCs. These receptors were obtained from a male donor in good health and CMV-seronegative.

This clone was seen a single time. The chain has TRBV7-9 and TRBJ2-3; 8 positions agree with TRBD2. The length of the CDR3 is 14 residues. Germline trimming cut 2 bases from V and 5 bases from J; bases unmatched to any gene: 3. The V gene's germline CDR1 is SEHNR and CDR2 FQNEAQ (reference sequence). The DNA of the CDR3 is TGTGCCAGCAGCTTACGGGGGGGATTAGATACGCAGTATTTT. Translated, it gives CASSLRGGLDTQYF.

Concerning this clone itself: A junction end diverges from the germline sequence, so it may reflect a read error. The CDR3 loop is CTSSPPRGTALYEQYF. CDR3 bases: TGTACCAGCAGTCCCCCCCGGGGGACAGCCCTCTACGAGCAGTACTTC. The genes are TRBV2 and TRBJ2-7; perhaps TRBD1 as D (7 bases). In germline, CDR1 is SNHLY, CDR2 FYNNEI. This CDR3 region has 16 residues.

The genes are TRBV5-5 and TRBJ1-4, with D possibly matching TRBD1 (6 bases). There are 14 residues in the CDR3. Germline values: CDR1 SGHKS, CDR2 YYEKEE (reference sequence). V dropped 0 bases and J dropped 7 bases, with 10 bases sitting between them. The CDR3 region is CASSLGGPGEKLFF. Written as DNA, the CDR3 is TGTGCCAGCAGCTTGGGGGGGCCGGGTGAAAAACTGTTTTTT.

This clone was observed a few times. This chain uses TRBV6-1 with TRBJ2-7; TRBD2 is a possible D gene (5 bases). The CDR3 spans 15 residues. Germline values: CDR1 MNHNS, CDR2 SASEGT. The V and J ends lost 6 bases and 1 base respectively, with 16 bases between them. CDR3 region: CASRDYHHLSYEQYF. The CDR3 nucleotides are TGTGCCAGCAGAGACTACCACCACCTTTCCTACGAGCAGTACTTC.

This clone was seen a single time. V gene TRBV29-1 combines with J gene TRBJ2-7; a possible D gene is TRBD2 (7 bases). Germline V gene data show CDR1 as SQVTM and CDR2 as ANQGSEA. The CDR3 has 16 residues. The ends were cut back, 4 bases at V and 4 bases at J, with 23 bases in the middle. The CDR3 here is CSVVGGVRGGLYEQYF. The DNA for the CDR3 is TGCAGCGTTGTCGGAGGGGTGAGGGGGGGCCTTTACGAGCAGTACTTC.

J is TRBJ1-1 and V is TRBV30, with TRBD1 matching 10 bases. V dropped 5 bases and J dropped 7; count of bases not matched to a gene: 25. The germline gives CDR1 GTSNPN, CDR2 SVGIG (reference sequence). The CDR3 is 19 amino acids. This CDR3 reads CAWSTSGTGDQNAELEAFF. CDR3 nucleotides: TGTGCCTGGTCCACTTCCGGGACAGGGGATCAAAATGCCGAACTTGAAGCTTTCTTT.

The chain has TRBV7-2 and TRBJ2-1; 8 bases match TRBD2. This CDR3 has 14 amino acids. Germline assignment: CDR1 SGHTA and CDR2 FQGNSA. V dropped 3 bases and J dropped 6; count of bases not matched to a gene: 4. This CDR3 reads CASSFSLAGNEQFF. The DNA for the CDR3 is TGTGCCAGCAGCTTCAGTCTAGCGGGCAATGAGCAGTTCTTC. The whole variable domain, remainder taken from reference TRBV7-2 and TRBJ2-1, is GAGVSQSPSNKVTEKGKDVELRCDPISGHTALYWYRQSLGQGLEFLIYFQGNSAPDKSGLPSDRFSAERTGGSVSTLTIQRTQQEDSAVYLCASSFSLAGNEQFFGPGTRLTVL.

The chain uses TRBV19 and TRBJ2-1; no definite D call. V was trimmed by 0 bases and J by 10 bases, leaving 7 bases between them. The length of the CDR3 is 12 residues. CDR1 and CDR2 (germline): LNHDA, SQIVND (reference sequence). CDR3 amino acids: CASSIDQAEQFF. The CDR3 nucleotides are TGTGCCAGTAGTATAGATCAAGCGGAGCAGTTCTTC.

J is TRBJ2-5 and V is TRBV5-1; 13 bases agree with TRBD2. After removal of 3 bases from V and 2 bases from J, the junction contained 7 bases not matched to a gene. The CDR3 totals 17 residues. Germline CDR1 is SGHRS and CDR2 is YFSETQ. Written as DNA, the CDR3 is TGCGCCAGCAGCTGGGGACTAGCGGGACCATTACAAGAGACCCAGTACTTC. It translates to CASSWGLAGPLQETQYF. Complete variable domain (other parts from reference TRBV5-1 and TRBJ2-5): KAGVTQTPRYLIKTRGQQVTLSCSPISGHRSVSWYQQTPGQGLQFLFEYFSETQRNKGNFPGRFSGRQFSNSRSEMNVSTLELGDSALYLCASSWGLAGPLQETQYFGPGTRLLVL.

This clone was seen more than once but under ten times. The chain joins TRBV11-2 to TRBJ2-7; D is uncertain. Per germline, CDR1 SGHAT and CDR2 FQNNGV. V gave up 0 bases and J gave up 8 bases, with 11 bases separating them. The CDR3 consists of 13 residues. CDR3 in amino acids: CASSLDPRFKQYF. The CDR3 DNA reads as TGTGCCAGCAGCTTAGATCCCAGGTTCAAGCAGTACTTC.

The CDR3 protein is CASSYAGGYNEQFF. The CDR3, as DNA: TGTGCCAGCAGTTACGCCGGAGGCTACAATGAGCAGTTCTTC. The chain recombines TRBV6-5 with TRBJ2-1, with D possibly being TRBD2 (5 bases). Between the trimmed V and J ends, which lost 2 bases and 3 bases, there was a span of 8 bases. Per germline, CDR1 MNHEY and CDR2 SVGAGI. CDR3 length equals 14 residues.

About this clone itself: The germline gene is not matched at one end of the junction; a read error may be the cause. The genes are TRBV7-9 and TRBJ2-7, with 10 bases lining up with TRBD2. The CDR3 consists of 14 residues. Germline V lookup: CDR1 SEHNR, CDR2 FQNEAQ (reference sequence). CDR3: CSSSDPSGSDEQYF. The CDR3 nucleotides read TGTTCCAGCAGCGACCCTAGCGGGAGCGACGAGCAGTACTTC.

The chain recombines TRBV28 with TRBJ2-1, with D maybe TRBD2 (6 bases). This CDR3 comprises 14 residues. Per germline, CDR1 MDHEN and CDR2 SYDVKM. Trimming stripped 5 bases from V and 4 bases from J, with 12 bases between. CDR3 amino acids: CASSTGGAYNEQFF. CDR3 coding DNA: TGTGCCAGCAGTACTGGCGGGGCGTACAATGAGCAGTTCTTC.

DNA of the CDR3: TGCGCCAGCAGCTTGGTAACAGAGACCGGGGAGCTGTTTTTT. Translated: CASSLVTETGELFF. The chain links TRBV5-1 to TRBJ2-2; D gene ambiguous. The V gene lost 0 bases and the J gene lost 5 bases, with 8 bases spanning the gap. The CDR3 has 14 residues. Per the germline V gene, CDR1 is SGHRS and CDR2 is YFSETQ.

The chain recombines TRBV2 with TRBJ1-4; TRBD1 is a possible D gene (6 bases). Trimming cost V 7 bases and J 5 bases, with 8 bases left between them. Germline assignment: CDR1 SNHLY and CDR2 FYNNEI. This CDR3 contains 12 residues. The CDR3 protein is CASTQGNEKLFF. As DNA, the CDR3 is TGTGCCAGCACCCAGGGGAATGAAAAACTGTTTTTT.

The DNA of the CDR3 is TGTGCCAGCGGACCCGGGGGGAATACGCAGTATTTT. Its protein is CASGPGGNTQYF. The chain carries TRBV2 and TRBJ2-3, with 7 bases that match TRBD2. Germline V gene data show CDR1 as SNHLY and CDR2 as FYNNEI. This CDR3 region has 12 residues. The junction had 6 bases not matched to a gene; V was cut back by 8 bases and J by 7 bases.